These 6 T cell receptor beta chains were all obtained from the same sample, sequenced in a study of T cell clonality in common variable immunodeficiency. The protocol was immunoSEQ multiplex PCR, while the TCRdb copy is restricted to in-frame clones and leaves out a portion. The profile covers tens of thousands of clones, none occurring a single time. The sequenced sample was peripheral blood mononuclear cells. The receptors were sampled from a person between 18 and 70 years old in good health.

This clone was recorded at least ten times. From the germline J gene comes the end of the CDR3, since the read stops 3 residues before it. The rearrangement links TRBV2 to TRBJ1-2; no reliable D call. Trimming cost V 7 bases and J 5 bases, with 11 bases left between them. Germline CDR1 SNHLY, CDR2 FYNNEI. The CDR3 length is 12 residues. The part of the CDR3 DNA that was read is TGTGCCAGCACCCAGGATCTTTATGGC. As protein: CASTQDLYG. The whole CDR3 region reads CASTQDLYGYTF.

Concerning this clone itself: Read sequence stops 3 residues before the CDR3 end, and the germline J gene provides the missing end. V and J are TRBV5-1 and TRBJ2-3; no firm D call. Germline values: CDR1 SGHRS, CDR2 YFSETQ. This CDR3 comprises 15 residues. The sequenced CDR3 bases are TGCGCCAGCAGCTCGAATGACATACGCCAAGAGACG. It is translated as CASSSNDIRQET. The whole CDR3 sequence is CASSSNDIRQETQYF.

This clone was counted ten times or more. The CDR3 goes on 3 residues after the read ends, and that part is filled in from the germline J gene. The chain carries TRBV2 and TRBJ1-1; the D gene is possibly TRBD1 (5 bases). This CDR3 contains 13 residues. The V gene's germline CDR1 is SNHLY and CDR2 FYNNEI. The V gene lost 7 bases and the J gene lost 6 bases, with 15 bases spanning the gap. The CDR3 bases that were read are TGTGCCAGCACTAGACAGCCTCAGTCTGAA. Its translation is CASTRQPQSE. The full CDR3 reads CASTRQPQSEAFF. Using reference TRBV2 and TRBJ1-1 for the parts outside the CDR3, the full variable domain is EPEVTQTPSHQVTQMGQEVILRCVPISNHLYFYWYRQILGQKVEFLVSFYNNEISEKSEIFDDQFSVERPDGSNFTLKIRSTKLEDSAMYFCASTRQPQSEAFFGQGTRLTVV.

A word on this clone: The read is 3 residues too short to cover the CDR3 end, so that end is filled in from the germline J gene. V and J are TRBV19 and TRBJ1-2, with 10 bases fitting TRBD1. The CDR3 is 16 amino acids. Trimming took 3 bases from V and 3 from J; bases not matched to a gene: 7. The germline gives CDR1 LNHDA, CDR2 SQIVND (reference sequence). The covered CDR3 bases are TGTGCCAGTAGTATTGCGTCCGGGACAGGGGACTATGGC. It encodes CASSIASGTGDYG. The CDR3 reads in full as CASSIASGTGDYGYTF.

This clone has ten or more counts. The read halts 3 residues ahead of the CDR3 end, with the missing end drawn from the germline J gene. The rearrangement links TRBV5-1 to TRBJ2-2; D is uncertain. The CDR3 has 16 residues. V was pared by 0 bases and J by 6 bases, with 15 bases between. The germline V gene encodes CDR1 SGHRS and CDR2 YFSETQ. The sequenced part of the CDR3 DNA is TGCGCCAGCAGCTTGGCTACCGCCGGCGGCGCCGGGGAG. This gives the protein CASSLATAGGAGE. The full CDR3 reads CASSLATAGGAGELFF.

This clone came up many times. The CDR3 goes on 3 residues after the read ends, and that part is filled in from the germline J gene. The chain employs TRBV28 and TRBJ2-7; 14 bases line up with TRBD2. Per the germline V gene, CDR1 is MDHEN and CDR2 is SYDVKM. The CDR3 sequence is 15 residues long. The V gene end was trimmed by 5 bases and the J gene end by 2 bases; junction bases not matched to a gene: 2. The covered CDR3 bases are TGTGCCAGCAGTCGGGGACTAGCGGGAGCCTACGAG. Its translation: CASSRGLAGAYE. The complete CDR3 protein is CASSRGLAGAYEQYF.